This entry is about one T cell receptor (beta chain). Seattle cases were enrolled at active infection and followed longitudinally. These data originate in a study of blood T cell repertoires in COVID-19. About the research overall: The United States, Italy and Spain provided the acute and convalescent COVID-19 samples. T cells, B-cell-depleted T cells, or PBMCs provided the cDNA or gDNA that served as material.

The germline CDR1 and CDR2 sequences are MNHEY and SVGAGI. CDR3 length: 16 residues. The V and J ends lost 0 bases and 6 bases respectively, with 15 bases between them. How the authors handled the data: How many nucleated cells were present was estimated from reference gene primer amplification. The data were produced by immunoSEQ multiplex PCR, yet TCRdb's version contains in-frame clones alone and is incomplete. That table supplies the V and J calls and clone size; D and trimming were determined from the DNA. The data contain about 210,000 clones, under 90% of them singletons. The rearrangement links TRBV6-5 to TRBJ1-5; possibly TRBD1 for D (6 bases). The receptor comes from a woman older than 75 with COVID-19, enrolled during active disease. The sample was peripheral blood. The CDR3 is CASSYSGPLGGQPQHF. The CDR3 bases are TGTGCCAGCAGTTACTCTGGACCCTTAGGGGGTCAGCCCCAGCATTTT.